These 3 T cell receptor beta chains originate from one sample sequenced in a study of shared clonotypes between healthy human individuals. Produced via immunoSEQ multiplex PCR; TCRdb's table is partial and in-frame only. The top ten hold roughly 1.1% of the sample, which has some 1,400,000 clones, around 97% seen once. The sequencing input was naive CD4+ T cells sorted from blood. As to subset: CD45RA+ positively selected. The source of these receptors is a man in his thirties or forties in good health.

The chain employs TRBV18 and TRBJ2-7, with 9 bases fitting TRBD2. The V gene's germline CDR1 is KGHSH and CDR2 LQKENI. With V trimmed by 6 bases and J by 6 bases, 6 bases remained unmatched. The CDR3 runs 13 residues. CDR3 DNA: TGTGCCAGCTCTTCTAGCGGGATCGCCGAGCAGTACTTC. Translation gives CASSSSGIAEQYF.

This clone came up once. The chain recombines TRBV6-1 with TRBJ1-1, with TRBD1 matching 7 bases. The trim removed 6 bases at V and 1 base at J, leaving 5 bases unmatched. The CDR3 spans 14 residues. Per germline, CDR1 MNHNS and CDR2 SASEGT. This CDR3 reads CASSLTGTNTEAFF. Written as DNA, the CDR3 is TGTGCCAGCAGCCTGACAGGGACGAACACTGAAGCTTTCTTT.

The V call is TRBV7-2, the J call TRBJ2-1; no reliable D call. Germline V lookup: CDR1 SGHTA, CDR2 FQGNSA. The CDR3 length is 16 residues. V lost 1 base and J 3 bases, leaving 13 bases between the germline ends. The CDR3 spells CASSLGSITLYNEQFF. DNA of the CDR3: TGTGCCAGCAGCTTAGGTAGCATTACACTCTACAATGAGCAGTTCTTC.